This is a list of T cell receptor beta chains from one sample in a study of human T cells and chemical hapten exposure. TCRdb re-called the RACE reads through MiXCR, storing one row per CDR3 protein. The sample has 130,000 or so distinct CDR3 sequences, over 9% seen once; the top ten hold 2.4%. The sequencing here drew on whole blood, taken in connection with sensitization to the hapten diphenylcyclopropenone (DPC). The source is a woman between 50 and 59 years old with alopecia areata. Some clones in this sample may be carry-over from other donors' samples. Each CDR3 is given with its conserved first and last residue. The order of the fields is clone size, V gene, D gene, J gene, CDR3 DNA, CDR3 protein. The D gene is left open where the match is weak. Rows give clone size only sometimes, using once, few, many, or a class for an expanded clone.

NA	TRBV12-3/TRBV12-4	NA	TRBJ1-1	TGTGCCAGCAGTTCGGGACGGGAGAACACTGAAGCTTTCTTT	CASSSGRENTEAFF
NA	TRBV27	NA	TRBJ1-5	TGTGCCAGCAGTTCCTCCCTAGGGAATCAGCCCCAGCATTTT	CASSSSLGNQPQHF
NA	TRBV9	NA	TRBJ2-3	TGTGCCAGCAGCGTCGGGACCACCACAGATACGCAGTATTTT	CASSVGTTTDTQYF
NA	TRBV9	NA	TRBJ1-4	TGTGCCAGCAGCCCCTCCGGACCCTCTGGGTCTGGTGAAAAACTGTTTTTT	CASSPSGPSGSGEKLFF
few	TRBV20-1	TRBD2	TRBJ2-3	TGCAGTGCTTATACTAGCGGGAGGGCAGATACGCAGTATTTT	CSAYTSGRADTQYF
NA	TRBV27	NA	TRBJ2-3	TGTGCCAGCCCTTTGGGGGGTTCAGATACGCAGTATTTT	CASPLGGSDTQYF
NA	TRBV5-1	TRBD1	TRBJ1-2	TGCGCCAGCAGTTTGGACAGGACTAACTATGGCTACACCTTC	CASSLDRTNYGYTF
many	TRBV20-1	TRBD2	TRBJ2-7	TGCAGTGCTGGGACTAGCGGGGGGGCCCAGGGACTCGAGCAGTACTTC	CSAGTSGGAQGLEQYF
few	TRBV28	NA	TRBJ1-2	TGTGCCAGCAGTTCCCACCCTACAGGGCCCGATGGCTACACCTTC	CASSSHPTGPDGYTF
few	TRBV28	NA	TRBJ1-1	TGTGCCAGCAGTCCAACACACAGGGTCCCGAACACTGAAGCTTTCTTT	CASSPTHRVPNTEAFF
NA	TRBV6-1	NA	TRBJ2-7	TGTGCCAGCTGGGGGGGGGGCAGCAACGAGCAGTACTTC	CASWGGGSNEQYF
NA	TRBV7-7	NA	TRBJ2-5	TGTGCCAGCAGCGGGACACCCAGACAGACCCAGTACTTC	CASSGTPRQTQYF
NA	TRBV6-2/TRBV6-3	NA	TRBJ2-2	TGTGCCAGCAGTTACGTAGGGACGGGTACCACCGGGGAGCTGTTTTTT	CASSYVGTGTTGELFF
few	TRBV11-2	NA	TRBJ2-3	TGTGCCAGCAGCATGGACAGCAGCACAGATACGCAGTATTTT	CASSMDSSTDTQYF
few	TRBV6-5	TRBD1	TRBJ1-2	TGTGCCAGCACCTCAGGGGACAGGCGGGGCTATGGCTACACCTTC	CASTSGDRRGYGYTF
few	TRBV7-3	NA	TRBJ2-2	TGTGCCAGCAGCTTCGGACCTGGCACCGGGGAGCTGTTTTTT	CASSFGPGTGELFF
NA	TRBV5-6	TRBD2	TRBJ2-7	TGTGCCAGCAGCCAACTCAGTGCGGGAGAGTACGAGCAGTACTTC	CASSQLSAGEYEQYF
many	TRBV28	TRBD2	TRBJ2-1	TGTGCCAGCAGTTTGGGACTAGCGGGAGCCAATGAGCAGTTCTTC	CASSLGLAGANEQFF
NA	TRBV9	NA	TRBJ2-7	TGTGCCAGCAGCCCCCGACAGGGAGGCGAGCAGTACTTC	CASSPRQGGEQYF
NA	TRBV9	NA	TRBJ2-1	TGTGCCAGCAGCGTAGTCCCGACTGGTGAGCAGTTCTTC	CASSVVPTGEQFF
NA	TRBV24-1	TRBD2	TRBJ2-5	TGTGCCACCAGTTCTACAAAACCGGGAGGGGATGAGACCCAGTACTTC	CATSSTKPGGDETQYF
few	TRBV15	NA	TRBJ1-2	TGTGCCACCAGCAGAGAGGAAACAGGGATTCACTATGGCTACACCTTC	CATSREETGIHYGYTF
few	TRBV12-3/TRBV12-4	TRBD2	TRBJ2-1	TGTGCCAGCAGTATTCTAGCGGGGGGGCTAAATGAGCAGTTCTTC	CASSILAGGLNEQFF
many	TRBV7-2	TRBD2	TRBJ2-1	TGTGCCAGCAGCTCCAAGACCGGGACTAGTATGTTCTTC	CASSSKTGTSMFF
few	TRBV15	TRBD2	TRBJ2-7	TGTGCCACCAGCAGGGGAGGGACCGACTACGAGCAGTACTTC	CATSRGGTDYEQYF
few	TRBV5-1	NA	TRBJ1-1	TGCGCCAGCAGCTTGGCCTACTCGGACGGGAACACTGAAGCTTTCTTT	CASSLAYSDGNTEAFF
many	TRBV27	NA	TRBJ1-2	TGTGCCAGCAGTTTAACAGATAACTATGGCTACACCTTC	CASSLTDNYGYTF
NA	TRBV5-8	NA	TRBJ2-5	TGTGCCAGCATGCCCAGGCGAACGGGAGAGACCCAGTACTTC	CASMPRRTGETQYF
NA	TRBV5-4	TRBD2	TRBJ2-3	TGTGCCAGCAGTTTCTCCGTCCTAGCGGGGGGCGATACGCAGTATTTT	CASSFSVLAGGDTQYF
many	TRBV2	NA	TRBJ2-3	TGTGCCAGCGCCTGGACACTCGCAGATACGCAGTATTTT	CASAWTLADTQYF
NA	TRBV20-1	NA	TRBJ1-5	TGCAGTGGAGGGTCAGGAGATCAGCCCCAGCATTTT	CSGGSGDQPQHF
NA	TRBV20-1	NA	TRBJ1-1	TGCAGTGCTAGAGACAGGTACACTGAAGCTTTCTTT	CSARDRYTEAFF
few	TRBV6-6	NA	TRBJ2-3	TGTGCCAGTTGGGGAGTTAGCACAGATACGCAGTATTTT	CASWGVSTDTQYF
NA	TRBV20-1	TRBD1	TRBJ1-5	TGCAGTGCTGGGACAGTTAGCAATCAGCCCCAGCATTTT	CSAGTVSNQPQHF
many	TRBV6-5	NA	TRBJ2-3	TGTGCCAGCAGGCAGAATAGCCCGACAGATACGCAGTATTTT	CASRQNSPTDTQYF
NA	TRBV7-2	TRBD1	TRBJ1-2	TGTGCCAGCAGCTCATTCACAGGGGTTAACTATGGCTACACCTTC	CASSSFTGVNYGYTF
NA	TRBV24-1	TRBD1	TRBJ1-5	TGTGCCACCAGTGACCTGGACAGGGCAACTACGAAAGGAGCCCAGCATTTT	CATSDLDRATTKGAQHF
few	TRBV5-5	NA	TRBJ2-7	TGTGCCAGCAGCTCTTTAGGGACGGCGGGGAACGAGCAGTACTTC	CASSSLGTAGNEQYF
few	TRBV4-1	NA	TRBJ1-1	TGCGCCAGCCTCACACGAGAGCTGACTGAAGCTTTCTTT	CASLTRELTEAFF
few	TRBV5-1	NA	TRBJ2-7	TGCGCCAGCAGCTTAGAGACAGGAAACGCCTACGAGCAGTACTTC	CASSLETGNAYEQYF
few	TRBV6-1	TRBD2	TRBJ2-2	TGTGCCAGCAGTAAAGCCCCCCGGCTAGCGGGGGGGACGAACACCGGGGAGCTGTTTTTT	CASSKAPRLAGGTNTGELFF
few	TRBV20-1	NA	TRBJ1-1	TGCAGTGCTGGAGCGGGACCGCTGAACACTGAAGCTTTCTTT	CSAGAGPLNTEAFF